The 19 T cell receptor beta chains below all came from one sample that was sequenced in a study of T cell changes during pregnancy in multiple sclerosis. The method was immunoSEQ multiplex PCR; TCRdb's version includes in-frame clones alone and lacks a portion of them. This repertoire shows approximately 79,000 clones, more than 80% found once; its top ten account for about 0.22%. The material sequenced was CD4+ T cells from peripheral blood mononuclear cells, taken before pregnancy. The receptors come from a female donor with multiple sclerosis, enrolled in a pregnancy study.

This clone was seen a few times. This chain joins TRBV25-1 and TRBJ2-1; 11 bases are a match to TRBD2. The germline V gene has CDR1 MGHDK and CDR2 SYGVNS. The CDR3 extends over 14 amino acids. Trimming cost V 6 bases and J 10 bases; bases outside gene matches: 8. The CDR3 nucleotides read TGTGCCAGCAGCCTATTTAGCGGGAGGGGAGAGCAGTTCTTC. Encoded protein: CASSLFSGRGEQFF.

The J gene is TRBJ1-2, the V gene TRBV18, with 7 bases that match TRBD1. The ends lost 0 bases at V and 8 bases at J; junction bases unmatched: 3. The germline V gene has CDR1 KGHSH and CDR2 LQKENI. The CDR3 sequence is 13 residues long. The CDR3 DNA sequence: TGTGCCAGCTCACCACCGACAGGGAGCGGCTACACCTTC. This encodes CASSPPTGSGYTF.

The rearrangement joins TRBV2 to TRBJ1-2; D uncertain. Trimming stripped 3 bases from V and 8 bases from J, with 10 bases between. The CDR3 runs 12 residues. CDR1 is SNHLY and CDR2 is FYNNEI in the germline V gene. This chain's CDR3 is CASSDFVEGYTF. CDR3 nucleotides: TGTGCCAGCAGTGACTTCGTGGAGGGCTACACCTTC.

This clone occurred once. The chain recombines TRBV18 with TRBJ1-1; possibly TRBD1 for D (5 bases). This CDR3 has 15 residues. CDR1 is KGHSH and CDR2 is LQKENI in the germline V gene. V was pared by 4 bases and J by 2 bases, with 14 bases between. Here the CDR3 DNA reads TGTGCCAGCTCACTGAAGAGCAGGGTAAACACTGAAGCTTTCTTT. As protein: CASSLKSRVNTEAFF.

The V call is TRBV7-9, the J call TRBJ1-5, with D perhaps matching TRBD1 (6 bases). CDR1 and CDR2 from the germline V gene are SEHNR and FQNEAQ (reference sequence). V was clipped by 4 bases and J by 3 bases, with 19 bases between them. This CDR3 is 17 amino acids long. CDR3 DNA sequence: TGTGCCAGCAGCTCAGACGAAGGACAGCCGCACAATCAGCCCCAGCATTTT. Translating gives CASSSDEGQPHNQPQHF.

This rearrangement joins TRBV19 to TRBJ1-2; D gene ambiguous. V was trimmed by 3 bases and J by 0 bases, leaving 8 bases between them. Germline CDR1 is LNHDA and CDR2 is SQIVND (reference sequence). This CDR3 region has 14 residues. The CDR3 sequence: CASSIIAANYGYTF. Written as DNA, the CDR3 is TGTGCCAGTAGTATTATAGCAGCTAACTATGGCTACACCTTC.

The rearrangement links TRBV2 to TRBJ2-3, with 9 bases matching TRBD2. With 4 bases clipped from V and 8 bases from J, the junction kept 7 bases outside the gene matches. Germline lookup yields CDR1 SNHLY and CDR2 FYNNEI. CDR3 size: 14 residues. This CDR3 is CASSGSASGATQYF. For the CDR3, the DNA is TGTGCCAGCAGTGGCTCGGCTAGCGGGGCTACGCAGTATTTT.

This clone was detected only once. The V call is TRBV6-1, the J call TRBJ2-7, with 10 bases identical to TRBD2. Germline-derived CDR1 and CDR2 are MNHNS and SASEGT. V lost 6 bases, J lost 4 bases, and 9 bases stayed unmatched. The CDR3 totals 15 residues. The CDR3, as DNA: TGTGCCAGCAGCCGCCTGGGGACTAGCGAATACGAGCAGTACTTC. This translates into CASSRLGTSEYEQYF.

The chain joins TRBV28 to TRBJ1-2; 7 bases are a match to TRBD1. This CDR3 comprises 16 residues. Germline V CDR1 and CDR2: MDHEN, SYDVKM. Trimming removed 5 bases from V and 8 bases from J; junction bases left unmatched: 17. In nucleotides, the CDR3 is TGTGCCAGCAGTCCTCAGGGACAGATCCCGGGCAGGGGCTACACCTTC. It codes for CASSPQGQIPGRGYTF.

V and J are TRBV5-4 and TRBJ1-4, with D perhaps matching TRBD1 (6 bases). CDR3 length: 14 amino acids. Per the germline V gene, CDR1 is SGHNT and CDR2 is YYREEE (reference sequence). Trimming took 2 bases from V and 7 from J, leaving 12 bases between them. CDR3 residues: CASSLRGGGEKLFF. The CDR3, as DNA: TGTGCCAGCAGCTTAAGGGGAGGGGGTGAAAAACTGTTTTTT. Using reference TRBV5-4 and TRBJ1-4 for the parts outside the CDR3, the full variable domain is ETGVTQSPTHLIKTRGQQVTLRCSSQSGHNTVSWYQQALGQGPQFIFQYYREEENGRGNFPPRFSGLQFPNYSSELNVNALELDDSALYLCASSLRGGGEKLFFGSGTQLSVL.

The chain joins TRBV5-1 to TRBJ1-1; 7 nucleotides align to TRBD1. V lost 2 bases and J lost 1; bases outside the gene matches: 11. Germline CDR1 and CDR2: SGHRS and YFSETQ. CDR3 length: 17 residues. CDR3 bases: TGCGCCAGCAGCTTTACACTTCCGACAGGGAGGAACACTGAAGCTTTCTTT. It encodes CASSFTLPTGRNTEAFF.

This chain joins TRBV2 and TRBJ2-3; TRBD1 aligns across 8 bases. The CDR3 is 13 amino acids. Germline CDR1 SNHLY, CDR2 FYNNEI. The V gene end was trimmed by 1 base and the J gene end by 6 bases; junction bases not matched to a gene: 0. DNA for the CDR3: TGTGCCAGCAGTGAAGGGGACAGGGATACGCAGTATTTT. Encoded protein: CASSEGDRDTQYF. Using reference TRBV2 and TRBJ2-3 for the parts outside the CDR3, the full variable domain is EPEVTQTPSHQVTQMGQEVILRCVPISNHLYFYWYRQILGQKVEFLVSFYNNEISEKSEIFDDQFSVERPDGSNFTLKIRSTKLEDSAMYFCASSEGDRDTQYFGPGTRLTVL.

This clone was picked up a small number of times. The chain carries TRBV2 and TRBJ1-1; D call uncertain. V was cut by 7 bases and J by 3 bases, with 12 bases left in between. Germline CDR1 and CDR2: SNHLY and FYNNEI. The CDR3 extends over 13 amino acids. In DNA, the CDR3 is TGTGCCAGCAAGGGCCAGCGGGACACTGAAGCTTTCTTT. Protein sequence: CASKGQRDTEAFF.

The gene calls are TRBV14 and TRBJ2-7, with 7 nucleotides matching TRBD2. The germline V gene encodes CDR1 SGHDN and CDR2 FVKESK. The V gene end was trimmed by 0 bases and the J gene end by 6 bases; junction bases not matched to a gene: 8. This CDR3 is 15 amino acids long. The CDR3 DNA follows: TGTGCCAGCAGCCAAGATCGGGGAGGGCCGGCCGAGCAGTACTTC. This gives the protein CASSQDRGGPAEQYF.

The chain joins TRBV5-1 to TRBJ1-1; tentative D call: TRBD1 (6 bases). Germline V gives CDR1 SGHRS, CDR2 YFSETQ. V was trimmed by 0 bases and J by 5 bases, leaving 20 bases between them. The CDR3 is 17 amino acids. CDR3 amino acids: CASSLGRGLGGQTEAFF. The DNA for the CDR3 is TGCGCCAGCAGCTTGGGCAGAGGGCTGGGGGGGCAAACTGAAGCTTTCTTT.

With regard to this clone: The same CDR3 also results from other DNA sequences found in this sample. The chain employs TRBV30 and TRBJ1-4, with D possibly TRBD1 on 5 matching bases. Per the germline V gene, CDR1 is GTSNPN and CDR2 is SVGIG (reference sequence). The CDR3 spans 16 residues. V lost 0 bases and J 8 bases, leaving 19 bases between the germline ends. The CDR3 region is CAWSVPSPGGDEKLFF. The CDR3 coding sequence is TGTGCCTGGAGTGTTCCGTCACCCGGCGGGGACGAAAAACTGTTTTTT.

The CDR3 protein is CASSDPGGTDTQYF. In DNA form, the CDR3 reads TGCGCCAGCAGTGATCCGGGTGGCACAGATACGCAGTATTTT. V is TRBV10-2 and J is TRBJ2-3; D gene unclear. CDR1 and CDR2 (germline): WSHSY, SAAADI. V lost 3 bases and J lost 1, with 8 bases in between. The length of the CDR3 is 14 residues.

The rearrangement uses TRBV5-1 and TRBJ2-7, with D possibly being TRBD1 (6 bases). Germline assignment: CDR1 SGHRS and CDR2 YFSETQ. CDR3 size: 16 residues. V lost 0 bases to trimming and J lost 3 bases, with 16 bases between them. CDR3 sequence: CASSLAQGMGNYEQYF. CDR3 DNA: TGCGCCAGCAGCTTGGCTCAGGGGATGGGGAACTACGAGCAGTACTTC.

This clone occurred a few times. In DNA, the CDR3 is TGTGCCAGCAGCCTCGAGATTTGGACTAGCGGGAGGGCCCGAGAGCAGTTCTTC. This translates into CASSLEIWTSGRAREQFF. This rearrangement joins TRBV5-5 to TRBJ2-1; 15 bases agree with TRBD2. The CDR3 runs to 18 residues. The germline V gene encodes CDR1 SGHKS and CDR2 YYEKEE (reference sequence). Trimming took 4 bases from V and 10 from J; bases not matched to a gene: 15.